The clone carrying this T cell receptor beta chain was observed once. The data originate from a study of blood T cell repertoires in COVID-19. Whole-study context: Donors in the United States, Italy and Spain gave samples during acute or convalescent COVID-19. The cDNA or gDNA used as material had been derived from T cells, B-cell-depleted T cells, or PBMCs.

There are 16 residues in the CDR3. V lost 2 bases to trimming and J lost 3 bases; unmatched junction nucleotides: 9. The germline V gene encodes CDR1 LNHDA and CDR2 SQIVND (reference sequence). Original methodology: Estimates of nucleated cell counts were drawn from the amplification of reference gene primers. This table comes from immunoSEQ multiplex PCR, and its TCRdb copy is limited to in-frame clones, with some not included. V and J calls plus clone size are reproduced from that table; the DNA served to infer D and trimming. Counted here are about 480,000 clones, around 88% occurring once; the ten biggest clones make up approximately 4.5%.

V usage is TRBV19 and J usage is TRBJ2-7, with 8 nucleotides matching TRBD1. Sequenced sample: peripheral blood. This receptor was identified in a woman aged 25 to 39 with acute or convalescent COVID-19. CDR3 amino acids: CASSIWVGTGNYEQYF. CDR3 sequence (DNA): TGTGCCAGTAGTATATGGGTAGGGACAGGTAACTACGAGCAGTACTTC.